Below, 21 T cell receptor beta chains from the same sample are listed, as sequenced in a study of CD8+CD57+ T cells in acquired aplastic anemia (dated by TCRdb to the late 2010s). Sequencing was performed on an Illumina HiSeq 2000. Profiling of TCR beta VDJ combinations and CDR3 sequences used genomic DNA as the template. TCRdb trimmed the raw reads at Q25, called clones with MiXCR and kept productive beta chains. Each CDR3 protein gets just one entry, which takes the most common genes and DNA from the rows behind it. The sample yields roughly 180,000 distinct CDR3 sequences; 64% were counted once. Jointly, the top ten make up around 42% of the sample. The source material was sorted CD4+, CD8+, or CD8+CD57+ T cells (not recorded which) from PBMCs. These receptors were collected from a human donor with severe aplastic anemia or a healthy control (not recorded which).

The V and J genes are TRBV19 and TRBJ2-5; TRBD2 aligns across 7 bases. TRBJ2-1 matches the DNA end more closely, so the J call is doubtful. The V gene's germline CDR1 is LNHDA and CDR2 SQIVND (reference sequence). CDR3 length equals 15 residues. This CDR3 reads CASTLEGTTYNEQFF. CDR3 bases: TGTGCCAGTACCCTAGAGGGGACTACTTACAATGAGCAGTTCTTC.

The rearrangement links TRBV5-4 to TRBJ1-1; D unclear. CDR3 length: 15 residues. The V end lost 0 bases, the J end lost 0 bases, and 9 bases lay between the germline ends. In germline, CDR1 is SGHNT, CDR2 YYREEE (reference sequence). The CDR3 DNA is TGTGCCAGCAGCTTGGGGAACGTATTGAACACTGAAGCTTTCTTT. Protein product: CASSLGNVLNTEAFF.

This clonotype was counted once. V and J are TRBV5-5 and TRBJ2-7; 8 bases match TRBD2. Germline V gene data show CDR1 as SGHKS and CDR2 as YYEKEE (reference sequence). CDR3 length: 15 residues. V gave up 4 bases and J gave up 2 bases; unmatched junction bases: 8. The CDR3 sequence is CASSPTLAGPYEQYF. The DNA of the CDR3 is TGTGCCAGCAGCCCGACTTTAGCGGGACCCTACGAGCAGTACTTC.

The chain employs TRBV15 and TRBJ1-5; D not resolved. This CDR3 has 15 amino acids. Trimming took off 1 base at V and 5 bases at J, with 12 bases between the two ends. CDR1 and CDR2 from the germline V gene are LNHNV and YYDKDF (reference sequence). As DNA, the CDR3 is TGTGCCACCAGCAGAGGACAAGGTAATGATCAGCCCCAGCATTTT. Translated, it gives CATSRGQGNDQPQHF.

The chain carries TRBV2 and TRBJ2-1; 10 bases line up with TRBD2. The germline V gene encodes CDR1 SNHLY and CDR2 FYNNEI. CDR3 length: 15 amino acids. The trim removed 6 bases at V and 4 bases at J, leaving 6 bases unmatched. This CDR3 reads CASSAIAGGYNEQFF. The CDR3 nucleotides read TGTGCCAGCAGCGCGATAGCGGGGGGATACAATGAGCAGTTCTTC. The variable domain in full, with the rest retrieved from reference TRBV2 and TRBJ2-1, is EPEVTQTPSHQVTQMGQEVILRCVPISNHLYFYWYRQILGQKVEFLVSFYNNEISEKSEIFDDQFSVERPDGSNFTLKIRSTKLEDSAMYFCASSAIAGGYNEQFFGPGTRLTVL.

In its sample, this clonotype was seen many times. The V call is TRBV30, the J call TRBJ2-7, with D possibly TRBD2 on 6 matching bases. Germline V CDR1 and CDR2: GTSNPN, SVGIG (reference sequence). The CDR3 is 14 residues long. V lost 2 bases to trimming and J lost 5 bases, with 16 bases between them. CDR3 nucleotides: TGTGCCTGGAGTTCAGGAGTGGGGAGGCACGAGCAGTACTTC. Protein product: CAWSSGVGRHEQYF.

This chain joins TRBV7-8 and TRBJ1-1; D remains unclear. The V end lost 7 bases, the J end lost 5 bases, and 14 bases lay between the germline ends. The CDR3 has 13 amino acids. From germline, CDR1 is SGHVS and CDR2 FQNEAQ. CDR3 sequence reads: CASIERERTEAFF. CDR3 sequence (DNA): TGTGCCAGCATCGAGCGGGAAAGGACTGAAGCTTTCTTT.

This clonotype was detected a few times. The rearrangement joins TRBV7-9 to TRBJ2-2, with D possibly TRBD2 on 6 matching bases. V dropped 6 bases and J dropped 6 bases, with 17 bases sitting between them. Germline V lookup: CDR1 SEHNR, CDR2 FQNEAQ (reference sequence). CDR3 length: 15 residues. The CDR3 sequence is CASSLLGRGSGELFF. DNA for the CDR3: TGTGCCAGCAGTTTGTTGGGACGGGGGTCCGGGGAGCTGTTTTTT.

This clonotype was seen more than once but under ten times. The chain has TRBV7-2 and TRBJ2-5; D unresolved. Looked up from germline, CDR1 is SGHTA and CDR2 is FQGNSA. Trimming pared 3 bases from V and 6 bases from J, leaving 5 bases between. This CDR3 spans 11 amino acids. CDR3 loop: CASSLGKTQYF. The CDR3 DNA reads TGTGCCAGCAGCTTGGGCAAGACCCAGTACTTC.

The chain uses TRBV29-1 and TRBJ1-2; TRBD1 might be the D (5 bases). CDR1 and CDR2 from the germline V gene are SQVTM and ANQGSEA. Trimming left V 6 bases short and J 7 bases short, with 15 bases between. The CDR3 has 12 residues. This CDR3 reads CSVRSQGFGYTF. CDR3 bases: TGCAGCGTACGAAGCCAGGGCTTTGGCTACACCTTC.

CDR3 coding DNA: TGTGCCAGCAGCAGAGGGGGGACAGGGGATAGCTACACCTTC. Amino acid sequence: CASSRGGTGDSYTF. J is TRBJ1-2 and V is TRBV7-9, with TRBD1 identical over 10 bases. CDR1 SEHNR and CDR2 FQNEAQ come from the germline V gene (reference sequence). CDR3 length: 14 residues. J gave up 9 bases and V 5 bases, and 9 bases lay outside the gene matches.

On this clonotype: A much more abundant neighbour one base away suggests this may be a read error. The chain links TRBV5-8 to TRBJ2-5; D may be TRBD1 (5 bases). Per the germline V gene, CDR1 is SGHTS and CDR2 is YDEGEE. This CDR3 contains 14 residues. CDR3 sequence: CATQQVGYQEAQYF. The CDR3 nucleotides are TGTGCCACTCAACAGGTGGGGTACCAAGAGGCCCAGTACTTC. Looking up the rest from reference TRBV5-8 and TRBJ2-5 gives the full variable domain: EAGVTQSPTHLIKTRGQQATLRCSPISGHTSVYWYQQALGLGLQFLLWYDEGEERNRGNFPPRFSGRQFPNYSSELNVNALELEDSALYLCATQQVGYQEAQYFGPGTRLLVL.

For this clonotype: This is likely a read error, given that the CDR3 carries no conserved phenylalanine or tryptophan at its end. The genes are TRBV9 and TRBJ2-7; possible D gene TRBD1, 5 bases. The CDR3 runs 16 residues. Germline CDR1 SGDLS, CDR2 YYNGEE. Between the trimmed V and J ends, which lost 3 bases and 4 bases, there was a span of 20 bases. DNA of the CDR3: TGTGCCAGCAGCGAGGCCCCCGTGGCAGGGAAGTACGAGCAGTACTCC. Translated: CASSEAPVAGKYEQYS.

In this sample, this clonotype turned up a few times. The CDR3 DNA is TGCAGTGCCCTGACAGGGTTGGAATCACCCCTCCACTTT. Encoded protein: CSALTGLESPLHF. V and J are TRBV20-1 and TRBJ1-6, with 7 bases fitting TRBD1. This CDR3 contains 13 residues. Germline V gives CDR1 DFQATT, CDR2 SNEGSKA (reference sequence). V gave up 6 bases and J gave up 10 bases; unmatched junction bases: 9.

The CDR3 region is CASSFSGGVLTGELFF. The DNA of the CDR3 is TGTGCCAGCAGCTTTTCAGGGGGCGTCTTGACCGGGGAGCTGTTTTTT. The chain has TRBV7-2 and TRBJ2-2; 8 bases agree with TRBD1. The junction had 8 bases not matched to a gene; V was cut back by 3 bases and J by 5 bases. The CDR3 sequence is 16 residues long. The germline V gene has CDR1 SGHTA and CDR2 FQGNSA. The entire variable domain, with the rest obtained from reference TRBV7-2 and TRBJ2-2, is as follows: GAGVSQSPSNKVTEKGKDVELRCDPISGHTALYWYRQSLGQGLEFLIYFQGNSAPDKSGLPSDRFSAERTGGSVSTLTIQRTQQEDSAVYLCASSFSGGVLTGELFFGEGSRLTVL.

The V call is TRBV7-2, the J call TRBJ1-1; the D gene is possibly TRBD1 (5 bases). Germline CDR1 is SGHTA and CDR2 is FQGNSA. V lost 6 bases and J 3 bases, leaving 11 bases between the germline ends. CDR3 length: 13 residues. CDR3 sequence: CASSFGTYTEAFF. For the CDR3, the DNA is TGTGCCAGCAGTTTCGGGACGTACACTGAAGCTTTCTTT.

The rearrangement links TRBV7-3 to TRBJ1-1, with TRBD1 matching over 8 bases. The CDR3 has 13 residues. Germline CDR1 SGHTA, CDR2 FQGTGA. Germline trimming cut 5 bases from V and 4 bases from J; bases unmatched to any gene: 3. The CDR3 DNA sequence: TGTGCCAGCAGCGATACAGGGGGCACTGAAGCTTTCTTT. Protein: CASSDTGGTEAFF.

The chain couples TRBV5-4 to TRBJ2-2; 9 bases are a match to TRBD2. CDR1 is SGHNT, CDR2 YYREEE, per germline (reference sequence). Trimming took 0 bases from V and 7 from J; bases not matched to a gene: 4. The CDR3 consists of 15 residues. CDR3 amino acids: CASSLAERGVGELFF. The CDR3 DNA reads as TGTGCCAGCAGCTTGGCCGAGCGGGGGGTCGGGGAGCTGTTTTTT.

The genes are TRBV7-9 and TRBJ2-7; 7 nucleotides agree with TRBD1. The CDR3 consists of 15 residues. V dropped 5 bases and J dropped 3; count of bases not matched to a gene: 10. Germline CDR1 and CDR2: SEHNR and FQNEAQ (reference sequence). The CDR3, as DNA: TGTGCCAGCAGCCATTTGGGACAGAAAAACTACGAGCAGTACTTC. This sequence encodes CASSHLGQKNYEQYF.

The chain has TRBV24-1 and TRBJ1-5; D perhaps matches TRBD1 (5 bases). The ends were cut back, 3 bases at V and 0 bases at J, with 8 bases in the middle. The CDR3 has 15 amino acids. Germline V gene sequence: CDR1 KGHDR, CDR2 SFDVKD. The CDR3 DNA follows: TGTGCCACCAGTGATGGGACTGCTAGCAATCAGCCCCAGCATTTT. It is translated as CATSDGTASNQPQHF.

The V and J genes are TRBV25-1 and TRBJ2-5, with 9 bases identical to TRBD1. CDR1 and CDR2 from the germline V gene are MGHDK and SYGVNS. This CDR3 has 16 amino acids. Trimming cost V 3 bases and J 4 bases; bases outside gene matches: 9. The CDR3 spells CASSDPGGTGRETQYF. CDR3 in DNA: TGTGCCAGCAGTGACCCAGGCGGGACAGGGAGAGAGACCCAGTACTTC.